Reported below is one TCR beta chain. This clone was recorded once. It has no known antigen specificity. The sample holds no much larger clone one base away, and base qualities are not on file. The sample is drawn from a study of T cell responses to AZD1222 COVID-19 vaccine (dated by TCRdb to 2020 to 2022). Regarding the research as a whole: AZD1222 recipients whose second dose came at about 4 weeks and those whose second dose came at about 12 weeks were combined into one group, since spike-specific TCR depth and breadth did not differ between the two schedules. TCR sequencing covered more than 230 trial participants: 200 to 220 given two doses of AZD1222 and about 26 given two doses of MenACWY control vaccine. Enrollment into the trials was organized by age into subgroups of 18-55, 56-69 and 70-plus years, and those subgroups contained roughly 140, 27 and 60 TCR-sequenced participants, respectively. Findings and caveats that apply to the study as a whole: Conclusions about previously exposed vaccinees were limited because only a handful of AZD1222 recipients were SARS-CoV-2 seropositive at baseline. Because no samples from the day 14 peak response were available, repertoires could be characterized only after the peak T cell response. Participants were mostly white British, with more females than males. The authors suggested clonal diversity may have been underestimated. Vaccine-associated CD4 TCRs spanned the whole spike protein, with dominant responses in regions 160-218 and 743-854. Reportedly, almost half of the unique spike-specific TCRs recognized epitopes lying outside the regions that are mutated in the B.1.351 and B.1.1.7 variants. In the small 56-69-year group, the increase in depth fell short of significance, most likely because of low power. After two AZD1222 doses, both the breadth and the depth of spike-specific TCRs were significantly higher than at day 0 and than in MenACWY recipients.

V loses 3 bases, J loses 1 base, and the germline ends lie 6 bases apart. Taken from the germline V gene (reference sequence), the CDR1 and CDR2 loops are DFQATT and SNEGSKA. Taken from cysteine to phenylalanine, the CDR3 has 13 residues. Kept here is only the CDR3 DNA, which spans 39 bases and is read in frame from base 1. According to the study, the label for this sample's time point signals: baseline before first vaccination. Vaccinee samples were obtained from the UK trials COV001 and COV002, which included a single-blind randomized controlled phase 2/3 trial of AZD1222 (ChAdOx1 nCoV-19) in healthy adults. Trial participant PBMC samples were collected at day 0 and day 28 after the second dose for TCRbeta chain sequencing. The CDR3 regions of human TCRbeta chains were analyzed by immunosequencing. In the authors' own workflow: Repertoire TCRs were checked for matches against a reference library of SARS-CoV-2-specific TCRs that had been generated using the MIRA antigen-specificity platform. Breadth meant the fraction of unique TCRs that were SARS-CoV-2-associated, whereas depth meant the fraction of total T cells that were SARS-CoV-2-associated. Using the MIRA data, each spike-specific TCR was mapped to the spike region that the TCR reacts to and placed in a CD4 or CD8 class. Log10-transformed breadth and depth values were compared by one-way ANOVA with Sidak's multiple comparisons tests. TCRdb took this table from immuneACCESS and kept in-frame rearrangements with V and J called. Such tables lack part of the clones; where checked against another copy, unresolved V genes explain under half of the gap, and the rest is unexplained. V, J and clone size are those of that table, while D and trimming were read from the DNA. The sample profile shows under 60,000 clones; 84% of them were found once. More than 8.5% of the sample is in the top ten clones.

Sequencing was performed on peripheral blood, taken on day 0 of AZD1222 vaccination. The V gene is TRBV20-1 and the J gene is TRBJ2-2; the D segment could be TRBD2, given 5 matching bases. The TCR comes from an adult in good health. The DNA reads TGCAGTGCTAGTGAGGGGAACACCGGGGAGCTGTTTTTT. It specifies CSASEGNTGELFF.